The clone carrying this T cell receptor (beta chain) was seen at least ten times. Its antigen is unknown. The CDR3 spans 17 residues. Looked up from germline, CDR1 is DFQATT and CDR2 is SNEGSKA (reference sequence). Germline trimming cut 3 bases from V and 0 bases from J; bases unmatched to any gene: 11. These data come from a study of early T cells in non-severe SARS-CoV-2 infection. The overall study: Sequencing used unsorted whole-blood bulk RNA, so chains lack pairing. Whole-study findings and limits: Matching with VDJdb favored anti-spike CD8 responses (missing private and CD4 specificities).

One entry per CDR3 protein, called by TCRdb with MiXCR from the 5' RACE reads. The table lists roughly 10,000 distinct CDR3 sequences, around 5% of them singletons. The J gene is TRBJ1-3, the V gene TRBV20-1; 7 bases map to TRBD1. The sequencing sample was made of whole blood. The receptor was isolated from an adult who was a healthcare worker with PCR-confirmed SARS-CoV-2 infection or an uninfected control (not recorded which). The CDR3 protein is CSARAGTVTGSGNTIYF. CDR3 nucleotides: TGCAGTGCTAGGGCCGGGACAGTCACTGGCTCTGGAAACACCATATATTTT.